A single T cell receptor beta chain is shown here with its context. The antigen it binds to is not known. No much larger clone is present one base from it, and per-base qualities are unavailable. These data originate in a study of blood T cell repertoires in COVID-19 (TCRdb year 2020). General notes on the study: Samples from collaborators originated in the United States, Italy and Spain and spanned both the acute and convalescent phases of COVID-19. Samples were obtained from the ongoing ImmuneRACE study (first 160 participants) and from about 1,300 subjects provided by 6 global collaborators. The sample metadata nearly always contained a de-identified subject ID, COVID-19 status, age in years and sex. Subjects who had been exposed to COVID-19, were actively infected with it, or had recovered from it provided the deeply sampled blood TCRbeta repertoires that made up the dataset. A freely available public database, intended as a resource for researchers studying the immune response to SARS-CoV-2, is where the repertoires were released. The material from the prospective study consisted of cDNA or gDNA derived from T cells, B-cell-depleted T cells, or PBMCs. HLA class I and class II types, where available, came from metadata supplied by the sample provider rather than from assay-based typing.

The immunoSEQ Assay, a bias-controlled multiplex PCR, was used to amplify TCRbeta CDR3 regions from genomic DNA. The authors' pipeline ran thus. The number of nucleated cells in each sample was estimated by amplification of reference gene primers within the assay. To quantify the absolute abundance of each unique TCRbeta CDR3 rearrangement, sequence reads were collapsed and filtered. For each sample, productive Simpson clonality was calculated as the square root of Simpson's diversity index over productive rearrangements. The source is immuneACCESS, and TCRdb retained only in-frame sequences with V and J called. Part of the clones is not carried over; for the studies checked, unresolved V genes explain less than half of this, and the remainder is unexplained. That table gives V, J and clone size, and the DNA gave D and trimming. The table for this sample lists around 60,000 clones; 70% to 90% of them were counted only once. The ten largest clonotypes hold under 15% of the sample.

The collaborating institutions used their own protocols to collect whole blood in K2EDTA tubes. For TCRbeta analysis, collaborators shipped samples in one of three forms: frozen whole blood, isolated PBMCs, or DNA extracted from either of those sample types. General findings and caveats noted by the study authors: Clinical and demographic metadata were provided uncurated, with the amount varying by source and participant.

The receptor was derived from a man at least 80 years old with acute or convalescent COVID-19. The sequencing input was peripheral blood.

The CDR3 amino acid sequence is: CASSHVREAGNTIYF. DNA sequence: TGCGCCAGCAGTCACGTTCGGGAGGCTGGAAACACCATATATTTT. This chain is built from TRBV10-2 and TRBJ1-3, with the identity of the D gene unclear. V gives up 5 bases and J gives up 2 bases, and the segment between their germline ends measures 13 bases. The CDR3 numbers 15 residues from cysteine through phenylalanine. Only the CDR3 DNA stays, 45 bases, in frame from base 1. According to the germline V gene, CDR1 reads WSHSY and CDR2 reads SAAADI.